These T cell receptor beta chains were read from a single sample in a study of T cells in Graves' hyperthyroidism and ophthalmopathy. Using its own MiXCR run on the multiplex PCR reads, TCRdb lists one record per CDR3 protein. The sample has hundreds of thousands of distinct CDR3 sequences; approximately 14% are singletons. Sequencing was performed on blood. The receptors were sampled from a woman aged 18 to 35 with Graves' hyperthyroidism. The CDR3 runs from the conserved cysteine through the conserved F or W. Fields, in order: D gene, V gene, CDR3 length, J gene, clone size, CDR3 protein, CDR3 DNA. A D gene is named only where the DNA matches it firmly. The size entry is marked missing in some rows and otherwise reads once, few, many or a size class.

>TRBD1|TRBV28|18|TRBJ1-5|many
CASRNTGGPPYSNQPQHF
TGTGCCAGCAGAAATACAGGGGGCCCCCCTTATAGCAATCAGCCCCAGCATTTT
>.|TRBV5-4|15|TRBJ2-7|.
CARSLSASAYYEQYF
TGTGCCCGCAGCTTATCCGCTAGCGCTTACTACGAGCAGTACTTC
>.|TRBV13|12|TRBJ2-5|many
CASSRPPETQYF
TGTGCCAGCAGCCGCCCCCCAGAGACCCAGTACTTC
>.|TRBV6-2/TRBV6-3|21|TRBJ1-6|.
CASSSPRGARGVSSYNSPLHF
TGTGCCAGCAGTTCGCCGCGGGGGGCAAGGGGTGTTTCCTCCTATAATTCACCCCTCCACTTT
>.|TRBV11-2|14|TRBJ1-2|many
CASSSLQSPYGYTF
TGTGCCAGCAGTAGCCTACAGAGCCCCTATGGCTACACCTTC
>TRBD1|TRBV2|18|TRBJ2-1|many
CASSAVPGQGGLGYEQFF
TGTGCCAGCAGTGCCGTCCCGGGACAGGGAGGATTGGGTTATGAGCAGTTCTTC
>.|TRBV28|14|TRBJ1-3|many
CASSFNPAGNTIYF
TGTGCCAGCAGTTTTAATCCGGCTGGAAACACCATATATTTT
>.|TRBV13|16|TRBJ1-3|few
CASSSLRTSSGNTIYF
TGTGCCAGCAGCTCCCTCCGGACAAGCTCTGGAAACACCATATATTTT
>TRBD1|TRBV13|15|TRBJ2-2|few
CASSTRQGLAGELFF
TGTGCCAGCAGCACGAGACAGGGATTGGCCGGGGAGCTGTTTTTT
>.|TRBV27|12|TRBJ2-6|few
CASTSGANVLTF
TGTGCCAGCACCTCGGGGGCCAACGTCCTGACTTTC
>.|TRBV11-2|13|TRBJ1-2|many
CASSLGQGIGYTF
TGTGCCAGCAGCTTAGGTCAGGGGATCGGCTACACCTTC
>.|TRBV12-3/TRBV12-4|14|TRBJ1-6|many
CASSSRAPNSPLHF
TGTGCCAGCAGTTCCCGGGCCCCTAATTCACCCCTCCACTTT
>.|TRBV7-9|14|TRBJ2-7|few
CASSPGTGRYEQYF
TGTGCCAGCAGCCCTGGAACTGGACGCTACGAGCAGTACTTC
>TRBD1|TRBV6-1|15|TRBJ2-1|.
CASSAGQVGVNEQSF
TGTGCCAGCAGTGCCGGACAGGTAGGAGTTAATGAGCAGTCCTTC
>TRBD1|TRBV19|19|TRBJ1-5|few
CASSTFSGTAIIANQPQHF
TGTGCCAGTAGTACCTTCTCCGGGACAGCCATTATAGCCAATCAGCCCCAGCATTTT
>.|TRBV3-1|11|TRBJ2-5|.
CASSQDGPQYF
TGTGCCAGCAGCCAAGACGGCCCCCAGTACTTC
>.|TRBV6-1|14|TRBJ2-1|.
CASSPGSLYNEQFF
TGTGCCAGCAGCCCAGGTTCCCTTTACAATGAGCAGTTCTTC
>TRBD1|TRBV4-1|16|TRBJ2-1|few
CASSQRSQGDYNEQFF
TGCGCCAGCAGCCAACGTTCTCAGGGGGACTACAATGAGCAGTTCTTC
>.|TRBV12-3/TRBV12-4|12|TRBJ1-1|many
CASSLEATSAFF
TGTGCCAGCAGTTTAGAGGCCACTAGCGCTTTCTTT
>.|TRBV11-1|15|TRBJ2-3|many
CASSYGALSTDTQYF
TGTGCCAGCAGTTACGGGGCTCTGAGTACAGATACGCAGTATTTT
>TRBD1|TRBV5-1|14|TRBJ2-7|many
CASSLGDRAYEQYF
TGCGCCAGCAGCTTAGGGGACAGGGCCTACGAGCAGTACTTC
>TRBD1|TRBV12-3/TRBV12-4|15|TRBJ2-7|few
CASSTRDRGPKGQYF
TGTGCCAGCAGCACCCGGGACAGGGGGCCTAAGGGGCAGTACTTC
>TRBD2|TRBV6-1|17|TRBJ2-3|.
CASSRPGTSGYTDTQYF
TGTGCCAGCAGCCGCCCCGGGACTAGCGGATACACAGATACGCAGTATTTT
>.|TRBV20-1|15|TRBJ2-3|many
CSAELRGASTDTQYF
TGCAGTGCCGAGTTGAGGGGGGCAAGCACAGATACGCAGTATTTT
>.|TRBV4-1|16|TRBJ1-1|once
CASSQVGGRVNTEAFF
TGCGCCAGCAGCCAAGTGGGAGGACGGGTGAACACTGAAGCTTTCTTT
>.|TRBV7-8|16|TRBJ2-3|many
CASSSRGGQITDTQYF
TGTGCCAGCAGCTCGAGAGGAGGGCAAATCACAGATACGCAGTATTTT
>TRBD1|TRBV4-2|16|TRBJ2-7|few
CASSQGTGTASYEQYF
TGTGCCAGCAGCCAAGGGACCGGGACAGCGTCCTACGAGCAGTACTTC
>.|TRBV27|16|TRBJ1-1|.
CASSSGDARVNTEAFF
TGTGCCAGCAGTTCAGGGGATGCCAGGGTGAACACTGAAGCTTTCTTT
>.|TRBV29-1|11|TRBJ2-1|few
CSVVGLQEQFF
TGCAGCGTTGTTGGGTTGCAGGAGCAGTTCTTC
>TRBD2|TRBV20-1|17|TRBJ2-7|many
CSARISVGLAGENEQYF
TGCAGTGCTAGAATCAGTGTTGGACTAGCGGGGGAAAACGAGCAGTACTTC
>.|TRBV12-3/TRBV12-4|15|TRBJ1-5|many
CASSLKGSSNQPQHF
TGTGCCAGCAGTTTGAAAGGTTCGAGCAATCAGCCCCAGCATTTT
>TRBD2|TRBV7-9|20|TRBJ2-5|many
CASSLAGGNGRRAPQETQYF
TGTGCCAGCAGCTTAGCGGGGGGGAACGGGAGGCGCGCACCTCAAGAGACCCAGTACTTC
>TRBD1|TRBV13|15|TRBJ2-4|.
CASSLQGAPKNIQYF
TGTGCCAGCAGCTTACAGGGGGCCCCCAAAAACATTCAGTACTTC
>.|TRBV3-1|11|TRBJ2-5|few
CASSREKTQYF
TGTGCCAGCAGCCGCGAAAAGACCCAGTACTTC
>.|TRBV12-3/TRBV12-4|12|TRBJ2-3|many
CASSLSADTQYF
TGTGCCAGCAGTTTATCCGCAGATACGCAGTATTTT
>.|TRBV7-2|15|TRBJ2-1|many
CASSLEKGGHNEQFF
TGTGCCAGCAGCTTAGAGAAGGGGGGCCACAATGAGCAGTTCTTC
>TRBD1|TRBV10-2|13|TRBJ1-1|.
CATDREGRTEAFF
TGCGCCACCGACAGGGAGGGTAGGACTGAAGCTTTCTTT
>TRBD2|TRBV28|14|TRBJ2-1|many
CASSYSGGHNEQFF
TGTGCCAGCAGCTACAGCGGGGGGCACAATGAGCAGTTCTTC
>TRBD2|TRBV20-1|17|TRBJ2-3|.
CSASFGLAGGPEDTQYF
TGCAGTGCTAGCTTCGGACTAGCGGGAGGGCCAGAAGATACGCAGTATTTT
>.|TRBV3-1|13|TRBJ1-1|many
CASSQQGIGEAFF
TGTGCCAGCAGCCAACAGGGAATAGGCGAAGCTTTCTTT
>.|TRBV20-1|14|TRBJ1-1|many
CSERGGGSHTEAFF
TGCAGTGAAAGAGGGGGAGGGAGCCACACTGAAGCTTTCTTT
>TRBD1|TRBV5-6|16|TRBJ1-4|many
CASSRTGAATNEKLFF
TGTGCCAGCAGCCGGACAGGGGCTGCAACTAATGAAAAACTGTTTTTT
>TRBD2|TRBV7-8|17|TRBJ2-3|many
CASSLALREGGTDTQYF
TGTGCCAGCAGCTTAGCGTTGCGGGAGGGTGGGACAGATACGCAGTATTTT
>TRBD1|TRBV29-1|15|TRBJ1-3|many
CSVAGGMVSGNTIYF
TGCAGCGTCGCAGGGGGGATGGTATCTGGAAACACCATATATTTT
>.|TRBV20-1|11|TRBJ2-7|many
CSARQGVEQYF
TGCAGTGCTAGACAGGGCGTCGAGCAGTACTTC
>.|TRBV12-3/TRBV12-4|18|TRBJ2-4|many
CASSLGSAPLRGKNIQYF
TGTGCCAGCAGTTTGGGGAGCGCCCCCCTCAGAGGCAAAAACATTCAGTACTTC
>TRBD1|TRBV9|16|TRBJ2-5|.
CASSVGSAGGSETQYF
TGTGCCAGCAGCGTAGGATCGGCAGGGGGCTCGGAGACCCAGTACTTC
>.|TRBV3-1|14|TRBJ1-6|many
CASSQGGKDSPLHF
TGTGCCAGCAGCCAAGGGGGGAAGGATTCACCCCTCCACTTT
>TRBD1|TRBV5-1|15|TRBJ1-5|many
CASSLGQGEYQPQHF
TGCGCCAGCAGCCTAGGACAGGGGGAGTATCAGCCCCAGCATTTT
>TRBD2|TRBV12-3/TRBV12-4|22|TRBJ2-3|many
CASRGYGSPATYGGYATDTQYF
TGTGCCAGCAGAGGATACGGGTCCCCCGCTACCTACGGGGGGTACGCCACAGATACGCAGTATTTT
>.|TRBV20-1|12|TRBJ2-3|.
CSVQTATDTQYF
TGCAGTGTTCAGACAGCCACAGATACGCAGTATTTT
>.|TRBV11-2|15|TRBJ2-1|many
CASSFSQGSYNEQFF
TGTGCCAGCAGCTTTTCCCAGGGCTCCTACAATGAGCAGTTCTTC
>.|TRBV28|12|TRBJ2-7|few
CASNSNSYEQYF
TGTGCCAGCAACTCGAATTCCTACGAGCAGTACTTC
>.|TRBV7-3|15|TRBJ1-6|.
CASSFSGANNSPLHF
TGTGCCAGCAGCTTTAGCGGAGCCAATAATTCACCCCTCCACTTT